The entry below gives a single T cell receptor (beta chain) sequence along with its context. Its antigen remains unidentified. The record originates from a study of T-cell memory formation after mild COVID-19. Findings and limits, study-wide: There were some responding clones in pre-infection memory, which suggested that cross-reactive memory had joined. Second-wave clones reaching peak frequency on day 37 lacked confirmed SARS-CoV-2 specificity.

Trimming stripped 11 bases from V and 0 bases from J, with 13 bases between. CDR1 and CDR2 from the germline V gene are LNHNV and YYDKDF (reference sequence). This CDR3 has 13 amino acids. Libraries for TCRalpha and TCRbeta carried sample barcodes and unique molecular identifiers via 5'RACE. TCRdb reanalysed the 5' RACE reads using MiXCR and keeps one entry per CDR3 protein. In the table there are about 350,000 distinct CDR3 sequences, approximately 15% of which are singletons. The receptor's source is a man aged 18 to 30 who had mild COVID-19 (a few samples of this study predate the infection). Cell type and time point are not known. The rearrangement links TRBV15 to TRBJ1-1; the D gene is possibly TRBD1 (6 bases). The specimen was PBMCs or a T cell subset sorted from them (not recorded which). For the CDR3, the DNA is TGTGCCGAACCGGGACATATGAACACTGAAGCTTTCTTT. Its protein is CAEPGHMNTEAFF.